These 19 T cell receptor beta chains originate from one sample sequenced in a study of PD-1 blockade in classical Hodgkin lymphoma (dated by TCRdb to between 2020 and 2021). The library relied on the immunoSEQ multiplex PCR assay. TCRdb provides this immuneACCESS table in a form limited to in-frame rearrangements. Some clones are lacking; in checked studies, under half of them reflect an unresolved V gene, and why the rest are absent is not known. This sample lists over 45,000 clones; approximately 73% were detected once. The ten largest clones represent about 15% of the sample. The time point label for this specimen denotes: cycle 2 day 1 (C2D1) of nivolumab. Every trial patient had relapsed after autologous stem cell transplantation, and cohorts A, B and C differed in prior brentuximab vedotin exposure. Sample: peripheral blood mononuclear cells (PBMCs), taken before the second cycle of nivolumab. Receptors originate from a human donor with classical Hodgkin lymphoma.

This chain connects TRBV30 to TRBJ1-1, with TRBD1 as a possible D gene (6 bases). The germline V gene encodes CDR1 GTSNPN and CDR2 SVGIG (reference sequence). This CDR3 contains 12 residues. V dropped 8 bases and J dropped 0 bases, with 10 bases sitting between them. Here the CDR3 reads CAGDRLNTEAFF. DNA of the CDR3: TGTGCCGGTGACAGGCTGAACACTGAAGCTTTCTTT.

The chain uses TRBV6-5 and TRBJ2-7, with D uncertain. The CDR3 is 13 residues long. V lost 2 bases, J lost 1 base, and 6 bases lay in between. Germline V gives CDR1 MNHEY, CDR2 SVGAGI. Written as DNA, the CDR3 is TGTGCCAGCAGTTACGCGGCATCCTACGAGCAGTACTTC. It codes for CASSYAASYEQYF.

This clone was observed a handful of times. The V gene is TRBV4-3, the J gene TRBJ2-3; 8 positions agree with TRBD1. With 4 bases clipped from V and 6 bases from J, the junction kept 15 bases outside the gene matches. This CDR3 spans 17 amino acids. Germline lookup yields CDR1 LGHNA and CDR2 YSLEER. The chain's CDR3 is CASSPNTGQGLADTQYF. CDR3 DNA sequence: TGCGCCAGCAGCCCCAACACCGGACAGGGTTTGGCCGATACGCAGTATTTT.

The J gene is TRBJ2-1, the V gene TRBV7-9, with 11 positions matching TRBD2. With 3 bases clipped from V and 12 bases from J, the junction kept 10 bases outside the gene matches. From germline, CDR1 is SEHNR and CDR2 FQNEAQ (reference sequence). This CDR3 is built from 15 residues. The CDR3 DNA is TGTGCCAGCAGCTTGACGACTAGCGGGATGTACGGGCAGTTCTTC. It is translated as CASSLTTSGMYGQFF.

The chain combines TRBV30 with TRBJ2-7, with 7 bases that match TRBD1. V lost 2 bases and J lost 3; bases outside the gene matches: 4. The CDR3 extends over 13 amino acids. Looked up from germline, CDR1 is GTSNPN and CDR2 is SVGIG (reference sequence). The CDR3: CAWSQDRIYEQYF. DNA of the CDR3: TGTGCCTGGAGTCAGGACAGGATCTACGAGCAGTACTTC. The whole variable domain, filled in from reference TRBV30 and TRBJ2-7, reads SQTIHQWPATLVQPVGSPLSLECTVEGTSNPNLYWYRQAAGRGLQLLFYSVGIGQISSEVPQNLSASRPQDRQFILSSKKLLLSDSGFYLCAWSQDRIYEQYFGPGTRLTVT.

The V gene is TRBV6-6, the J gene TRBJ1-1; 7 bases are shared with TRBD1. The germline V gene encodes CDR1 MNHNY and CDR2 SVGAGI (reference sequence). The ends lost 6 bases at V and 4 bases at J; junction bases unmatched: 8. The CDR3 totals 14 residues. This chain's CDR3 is CASRTGQGGTEAFF. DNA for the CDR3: TGTGCCAGCAGAACGGGGCAGGGGGGCACTGAAGCTTTCTTT.

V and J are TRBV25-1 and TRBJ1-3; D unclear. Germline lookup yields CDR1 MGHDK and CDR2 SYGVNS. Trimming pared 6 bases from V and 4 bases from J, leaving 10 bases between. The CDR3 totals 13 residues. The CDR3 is CASRAFGGNTIYF. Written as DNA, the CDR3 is TGTGCCAGCAGGGCCTTTGGGGGAAACACCATATATTTT.

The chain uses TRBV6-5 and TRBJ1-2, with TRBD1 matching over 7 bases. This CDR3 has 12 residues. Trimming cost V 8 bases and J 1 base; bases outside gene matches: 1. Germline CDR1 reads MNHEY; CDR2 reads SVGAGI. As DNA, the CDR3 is TGTGCCAGCGGGACAGTTAACTATGGCTACACCTTC. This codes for CASGTVNYGYTF.

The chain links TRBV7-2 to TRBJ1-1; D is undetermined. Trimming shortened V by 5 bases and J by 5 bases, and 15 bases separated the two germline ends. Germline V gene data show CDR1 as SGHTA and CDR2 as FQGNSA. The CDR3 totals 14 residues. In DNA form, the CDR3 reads TGTGCCAGCAGCACTATTGACGGAGGTACTGAAGCTTTCTTT. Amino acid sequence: CASSTIDGGTEAFF. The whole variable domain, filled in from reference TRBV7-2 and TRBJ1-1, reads GAGVSQSPSNKVTEKGKDVELRCDPISGHTALYWYRQSLGQGLEFLIYFQGNSAPDKSGLPSDRFSAERTGGSVSTLTIQRTQQEDSAVYLCASSTIDGGTEAFFGQGTRLTVV.

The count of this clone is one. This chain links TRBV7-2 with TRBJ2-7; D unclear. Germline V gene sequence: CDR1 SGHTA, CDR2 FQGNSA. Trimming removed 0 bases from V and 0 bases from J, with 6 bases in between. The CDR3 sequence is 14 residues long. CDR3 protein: CASSLASGSYEQYF. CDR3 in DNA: TGTGCCAGCAGCTTAGCAAGTGGCTCCTACGAGCAGTACTTC.

Here the CDR3 DNA reads TGTGCCAGCTCCTTTGGGAGGGGCCAAGAGACCCAGTACTTC. It translates to CASSFGRGQETQYF. The V gene is TRBV7-3, the J gene TRBJ2-5; 7 nucleotides match TRBD2. This CDR3 comprises 14 residues. Germline CDR1 reads SGHTA; CDR2 reads FQGTGA. The ends lost 8 bases at V and 1 base at J; junction bases unmatched: 7.

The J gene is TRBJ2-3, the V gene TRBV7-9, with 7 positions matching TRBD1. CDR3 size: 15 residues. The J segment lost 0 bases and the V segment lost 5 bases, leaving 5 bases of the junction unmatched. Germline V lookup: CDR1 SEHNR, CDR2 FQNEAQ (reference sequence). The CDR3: CASSTEQGSTDTQYF. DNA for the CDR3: TGTGCCAGCAGCACTGAACAGGGGAGCACAGATACGCAGTATTTT.

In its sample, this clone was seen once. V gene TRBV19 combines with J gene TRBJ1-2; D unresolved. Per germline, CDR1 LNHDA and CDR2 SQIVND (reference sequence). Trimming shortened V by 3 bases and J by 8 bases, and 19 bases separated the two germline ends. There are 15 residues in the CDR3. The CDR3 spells CASSMEDSGREGYTF. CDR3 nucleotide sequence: TGTGCCAGTAGTATGGAAGACTCCGGCAGAGAAGGCTACACCTTC.

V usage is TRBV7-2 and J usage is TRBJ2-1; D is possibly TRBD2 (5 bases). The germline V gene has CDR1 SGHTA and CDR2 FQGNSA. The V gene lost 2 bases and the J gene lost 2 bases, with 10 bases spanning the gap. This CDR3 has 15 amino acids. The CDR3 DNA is TGTGCCAGCAGCTTAAAGACTACCCCCTACAATGAGCAGTTCTTC. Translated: CASSLKTTPYNEQFF.

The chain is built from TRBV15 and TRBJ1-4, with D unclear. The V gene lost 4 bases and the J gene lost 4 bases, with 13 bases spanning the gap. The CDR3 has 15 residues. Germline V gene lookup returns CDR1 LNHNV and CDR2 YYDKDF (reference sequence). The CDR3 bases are TGTGCCACCAGCATTCTTGGGCTGGGTAATGAAAAACTGTTTTTT. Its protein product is CATSILGLGNEKLFF.

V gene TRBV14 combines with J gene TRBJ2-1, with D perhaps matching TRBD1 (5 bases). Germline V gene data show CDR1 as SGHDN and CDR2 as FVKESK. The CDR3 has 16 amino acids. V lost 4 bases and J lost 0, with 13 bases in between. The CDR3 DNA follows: TGTGCCAGCAGCCGTCAGGGTCCAAGCTCCTACAATGAGCAGTTCTTC. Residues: CASSRQGPSSYNEQFF.

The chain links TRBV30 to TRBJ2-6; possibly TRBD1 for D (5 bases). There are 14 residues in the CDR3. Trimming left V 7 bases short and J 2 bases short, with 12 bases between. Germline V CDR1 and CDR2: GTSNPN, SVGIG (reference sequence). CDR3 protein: CAFNRGPGANVLTF. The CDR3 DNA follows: TGTGCCTTCAATAGGGGCCCTGGGGCCAACGTCCTGACTTTC.

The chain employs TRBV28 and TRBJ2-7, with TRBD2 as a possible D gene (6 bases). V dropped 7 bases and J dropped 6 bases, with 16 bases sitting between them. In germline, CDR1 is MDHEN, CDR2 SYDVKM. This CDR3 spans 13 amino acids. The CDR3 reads CASTAAGEVEQYF. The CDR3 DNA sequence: TGTGCCAGCACCGCGGCCGGGGAGGTCGAGCAGTACTTC. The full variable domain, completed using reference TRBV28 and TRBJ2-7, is DVKVTQSSRYLVKRTGEKVFLECVQDMDHENMFWYRQDPGLGLRLIYFSYDVKMKEKGDIPEGYSVSREKKERFSLILESASTNQTSMYLCASTAAGEVEQYFGPGTRLTVT.

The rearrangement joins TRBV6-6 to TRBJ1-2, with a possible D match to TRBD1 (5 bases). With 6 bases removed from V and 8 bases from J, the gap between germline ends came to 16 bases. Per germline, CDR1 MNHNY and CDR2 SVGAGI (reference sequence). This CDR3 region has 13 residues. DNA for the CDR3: TGTGCCAGCAGCCTACTGGGGGGTAGAGGCTACACCTTC. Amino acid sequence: CASSLLGGRGYTF.